These 15 T cell receptor beta chains originate from one sample sequenced in a study of blood T cell repertoires in COVID-19. Sequencing used immunoSEQ multiplex PCR; TCRdb keeps in-frame clones, though not all of them. The sample has approximately 250,000 clones; 84% are singletons. The sequenced sample was peripheral blood. These receptors all stem from a human donor in a cohort sampled during active COVID-19.

The chain couples TRBV2 to TRBJ2-7, with 8 nucleotides matching TRBD1. This CDR3 has 13 amino acids. With V trimmed by 6 bases and J by 3 bases, 4 bases remained unmatched. The germline V gene encodes CDR1 SNHLY and CDR2 FYNNEI. Here the CDR3 reads CASRGDRGYEQYF. CDR3 nucleotides: TGTGCCAGCAGAGGCGACAGGGGCTACGAGCAGTACTTC.

The chain has TRBV15 and TRBJ2-7, with 7 bases aligning to TRBD1. Trimming at V came to 5 bases and at J to 3 bases, leaving 7 bases not matched to a gene. Germline V gene data show CDR1 as LNHNV and CDR2 as YYDKDF (reference sequence). There are 14 residues in the CDR3. CDR3 DNA: TGTGCCACCAGCCCGACAGGGCATGGCTACGAGCAGTACTTC. Translating gives CATSPTGHGYEQYF.

The V gene is TRBV4-1, the J gene TRBJ2-6, with D possibly being TRBD1 (6 bases). CDR3 length: 18 amino acids. Germline V gene sequence: CDR1 MGHRA, CDR2 YSYEKL. Trimming removed 1 base from V and 0 bases from J, with 13 bases in between. CDR3 protein: CASSQAPGANSGANVLTF. The CDR3 coding sequence is TGCGCCAGCAGCCAAGCCCCAGGGGCCAACTCTGGGGCCAACGTCCTGACTTTC.

The chain joins TRBV29-1 to TRBJ2-7, with D unclear. The CDR3 is 15 amino acids. V lost 4 bases, J lost 0 bases, and 16 bases lay in between. Germline V gene sequence: CDR1 SQVTM, CDR2 ANQGSEA. CDR3 sequence (DNA): TGCAGCGTTGTGGGCCCTCATTTTAGCTCCTACGAGCAGTACTTC. This translates into CSVVGPHFSSYEQYF.

The chain combines TRBV6-1 with TRBJ2-1; D gene ambiguous. The germline gives CDR1 MNHNS, CDR2 SASEGT. Trimming took off 3 bases at V and 8 bases at J, with 11 bases between the two ends. This CDR3 has 13 amino acids. The CDR3 region is CASSDGSIYEQFF. The CDR3 DNA is TGTGCCAGCAGTGACGGTAGCATCTATGAGCAGTTCTTC.

The chain is built from TRBV19 and TRBJ2-1; D is perhaps TRBD1 (6 bases). Germline V gene data show CDR1 as LNHDA and CDR2 as SQIVND (reference sequence). Trimming left V 6 bases short and J 10 bases short, with 19 bases between. CDR3 length: 14 residues. CDR3 in DNA: TGTGCCAGTAGACGTTTGGACAGTAATTGGGAGCAGTTCTTC. Amino acid sequence: CASRRLDSNWEQFF.

The rearrangement joins TRBV5-6 to TRBJ1-5; weak D call: TRBD1 (5 bases). In germline, CDR1 is SGHDT, CDR2 YYEEEE. Trimming shortened V by 8 bases and J by 3 bases, and 9 bases separated the two germline ends. CDR3 length: 12 residues. Here the CDR3 reads CASSRVNQPQHF. In nucleotides, the CDR3 is TGTGCCAGTTCCAGGGTCAATCAGCCCCAGCATTTT. The full variable domain, rest sourced from reference TRBV5-6 and TRBJ1-5, is DAGVTQSPTHLIKTRGQQVTLRCSPKSGHDTVSWYQQALGQGPQFIFQYYEEEERQRGNFPDRFSGHQFPNYSSELNVNALLLGDSALYLCASSRVNQPQHFGDGTRLSIL.

The chain joins TRBV5-1 to TRBJ2-1, with 14 bases lining up with TRBD2. Looked up from germline, CDR1 is SGHRS and CDR2 is YFSETQ. The CDR3 totals 16 residues. V was clipped by 5 bases and J by 2 bases; unmatched bases: 3. CDR3 sequence reads: CASRGLAGDTYNEQFF. CDR3 DNA sequence: TGCGCCAGCAGGGGACTAGCGGGAGATACCTACAATGAGCAGTTCTTC. Drawing the rest from reference TRBV5-1 and TRBJ2-1, the complete variable domain is KAGVTQTPRYLIKTRGQQVTLSCSPISGHRSVSWYQQTPGQGLQFLFEYFSETQRNKGNFPGRFSGRQFSNSRSEMNVSTLELGDSALYLCASRGLAGDTYNEQFFGPGTRLTVL.

This chain connects TRBV12-3 or TRBV12-4 to TRBJ1-1; tentative D call: TRBD1 (5 bases). V lost 2 bases and J 7 bases, leaving 11 bases between the germline ends. CDR3 length: 13 residues. The DNA of the CDR3 is TGTGCCAGCAGTTTATACGTGGGGCGTGAAGCTTTCTTT. Protein sequence: CASSLYVGREAFF.

This clone has more than one count but fewer than ten. This chain links TRBV28 with TRBJ2-2; D perhaps matches TRBD1 (6 bases). Trimming shortened V by 3 bases and J by 3 bases, and 11 bases separated the two germline ends. The length of the CDR3 is 15 residues. CDR1 MDHEN and CDR2 SYDVKM come from the germline V gene. The CDR3 bases are TGTGCCAGCAGTTTCTTGGACAGATACACCGGGGAGCTGTTTTTT. It codes for CASSFLDRYTGELFF.

This chain joins TRBV4-2 and TRBJ2-3; D not certain. The germline V and J ends were trimmed by 2 bases and 5 bases, with 14 bases remaining between them. Germline V gene sequence: CDR1 LGHNA, CDR2 YNFKEQ. CDR3 size: 15 residues. Written as DNA, the CDR3 is TGTGCCAGCAGCCAACGTTTGGCTGGTGGAGATACGCAGTATTTT. It is translated as CASSQRLAGGDTQYF.

The chain employs TRBV27 and TRBJ1-1; TRBD1 agrees at 7 bases. Germline V gives CDR1 MNHEY, CDR2 SMNVEV (reference sequence). V dropped 3 bases and J dropped 4; count of bases not matched to a gene: 5. The CDR3 loop spans 14 amino acids. The CDR3 bases are TGTGCCAGCAGTTTGGCGACAGGGATCACTGAAGCTTTCTTT. Its protein is CASSLATGITEAFF.

This chain uses TRBV3-1 (or the pseudogene TRBV3-2) with TRBJ1-1, with 7 bases aligning to TRBD1. Germline trimming cut 1 base from V and 6 bases from J; bases unmatched to any gene: 8. This CDR3 is built from 15 residues. The germline V gene has CDR1 LGHDT and CDR2 YNNKEL (reference sequence). CDR3 sequence: CASSQGVGGTPEAFF. DNA of the CDR3: TGTGCCAGCAGCCAAGGGGTAGGGGGCACCCCTGAAGCTTTCTTT.

The chain employs TRBV11-3 and TRBJ2-5; 7 bases are shared with TRBD2. CDR3 length: 13 residues. From germline, CDR1 is SGHNT and CDR2 YENEEA. Trimming took 4 bases from V and 6 from J; bases not matched to a gene: 5. The CDR3: CASSSVGGQTQYF. CDR3 in DNA: TGTGCCAGCAGCTCAGTGGGAGGGCAGACCCAGTACTTC.

The chain is built from TRBV5-1 and TRBJ2-5; the D is unclear. The CDR3 is 14 residues long. CDR1 SGHRS and CDR2 YFSETQ come from the germline V gene. V lost 0 bases to trimming and J lost 1 base, with 7 bases between them. CDR3 amino acids: CASSLGEVQETQYF. The DNA of the CDR3 is TGCGCCAGCAGCTTGGGAGAGGTCCAAGAGACCCAGTACTTC.